The clone carrying this T cell receptor beta chain was counted only a few times. Its matching antigen is unknown. The DNA is omitted, as the CDR3 cannot be located on it reliably, and the CDR3 follows TCRdb's listing. TCRdb re-called the 5' RACE reads with MiXCR, one entry per CDR3 protein. The sample shows about 240,000 distinct CDR3 sequences, approximately 10% of them seen only once. The CDR3 has 12 residues if both end residues are counted. CDR1 MDHEN and CDR2 SYDVKM come from the germline V gene. This record belongs to a study of identical twins. Study-wide results and caveats: In zero-insertion analyses, partial confounding could arise from invariant MAIT and iNKT cells.

The clonotype was recovered from a middle-aged man in good health. Material for sequencing was memory T cells sorted from blood. The chain uses TRBV28 and TRBJ1-1; the D call in the table, TRBD1, was not verified against the DNA. CDR3 in amino acids: CASSWGGGATFF.